The 16 T cell receptor beta chains reported below all come from one sample, sequenced in a study of neurological immune-mediated disorders. In TCRdb, the 5' RACE reads were re-called with MiXCR into one record per CDR3 protein. This sample carries approximately 32,000 distinct CDR3 sequences, roughly 15% of them seen once, and the ten largest clones take roughly 27%. The sample comprised PBMCs. The receptors here all came from a man between 65 and 85 years old in good health.

This clonotype was observed many times. V is TRBV4-3 and J is TRBJ2-7; D is ambiguous. Germline-derived CDR1 and CDR2 are LGHNA and YSLEER. Trimming took 0 bases from V and 0 from J, leaving 9 bases between them. This CDR3 has 15 residues. The DNA of the CDR3 is TGCGCCAGCAGCCAAGAATGGCGTGGCTCCTACGAGCAGTACTTC. Amino acid sequence: CASSQEWRGSYEQYF.

This clonotype has a count of ten or more. The V and J genes are TRBV28 and TRBJ1-4; possibly TRBD1 for D (5 bases). V gave up 6 bases and J gave up 8 bases, with 16 bases separating them. Germline assignment: CDR1 MDHEN and CDR2 SYDVKM. The CDR3 extends over 14 amino acids. This CDR3 is CASSQILGGEKLFF. CDR3 in DNA: TGTGCCAGCAGCCAAATCCTTGGGGGGGAAAAACTGTTTTTT.

The chain has TRBV5-6 and TRBJ1-6, with TRBD1 as a possible D gene (6 bases). Trimming took 1 base from V and 0 from J, leaving 14 bases between them. Per the germline V gene, CDR1 is SGHDT and CDR2 is YYEEEE. CDR3 length equals 18 residues. The CDR3 loop reads CASSLFGGRSSYNSPLHF. The CDR3 region has the DNA TGTGCCAGCAGCTTGTTTGGGGGCCGGAGCTCCTATAATTCACCCCTCCACTTT.

The V gene is TRBV5-1, the J gene TRBJ2-5, with 7 bases aligning to TRBD1. The CDR3 covers 14 residues. The germline V gene encodes CDR1 SGHRS and CDR2 YFSETQ. The V and J ends lost 0 bases and 5 bases, in that order; junction bases with no gene match: 4. CDR3 sequence reads: CASSLAGTEETQYF. CDR3 nucleotides: TGCGCCAGCAGCTTGGCCGGGACAGAGGAGACCCAGTACTTC.

The V gene is TRBV20-1, the J gene TRBJ2-1, with D possibly TRBD2 on 6 matching bases. Germline assignment: CDR1 DFQATT and CDR2 SNEGSKA (reference sequence). The CDR3 contains 14 residues. With 6 bases removed from V and 0 bases from J, the gap between germline ends came to 12 bases. This CDR3 is CSAGGRFSYNEQFF. In nucleotides, the CDR3 is TGCAGTGCGGGGGGTCGATTCTCCTACAATGAGCAGTTCTTC.

This clonotype was detected ten times or more. The CDR3 here is CASRGFGGGFAFF. Here the CDR3 DNA reads TGTGCCAGTAGAGGTTTTGGAGGGGGGTTTGCTTTCTTT. V usage is TRBV19 and J usage is TRBJ1-1; D possibly corresponds to TRBD1 (6 bases). This CDR3 comprises 13 residues. Germline V gene sequence: CDR1 LNHDA, CDR2 SQIVND (reference sequence). The germline V and J ends were trimmed by 6 bases and 11 bases, with 19 bases remaining between them.

This clonotype was counted ten times or more. The chain couples TRBV5-1 to TRBJ2-7; the D gene is possibly TRBD1 (5 bases). Looked up from germline, CDR1 is SGHRS and CDR2 is YFSETQ. CDR3 length: 13 amino acids. Trimming cost V 0 bases and J 7 bases, with 11 bases left between them. The CDR3: CASSLAPGLEQYF. CDR3 nucleotides: TGCGCCAGCAGCTTGGCACCAGGGCTGGAGCAGTACTTC. The full variable domain, in which reference TRBV5-1 and TRBJ2-7 provide the parts outside the CDR3, is KAGVTQTPRYLIKTRGQQVTLSCSPISGHRSVSWYQQTPGQGLQFLFEYFSETQRNKGNFPGRFSGRQFSNSRSEMNVSTLELGDSALYLCASSLAPGLEQYFGPGTRLTVT.

This clonotype was seen at least ten times. The rearrangement uses TRBV5-1 and TRBJ1-4; 9 nucleotides agree with TRBD1. The V and J ends lost 0 bases and 5 bases, in that order; junction bases with no gene match: 2. Germline V CDR1 and CDR2: SGHRS, YFSETQ. The CDR3 has 15 residues. In DNA, the CDR3 is TGCGCCAGCAGCTTGGAGGGACAGGGAAATGAAAAACTGTTTTTT. Translation: CASSLEGQGNEKLFF.

This clonotype was seen at least ten times. The chain combines TRBV20-1 with TRBJ1-2; 8 nucleotides agree with TRBD1. The germline V gene encodes CDR1 DFQATT and CDR2 SNEGSKA (reference sequence). V dropped 6 bases and J dropped 4; count of bases not matched to a gene: 7. This CDR3 region has 13 residues. CDR3 coding DNA: TGCAGTGCCGTAACAGGGGGTAGCTATGGCTACACCTTC. This encodes CSAVTGGSYGYTF.

This clonotype was counted many times. This sequence joins TRBV15 and TRBJ2-4; D possibly matches TRBD1 or TRBD2 (5 bases each). The V end lost 0 bases, the J end lost 15 bases, and 12 bases lay between the germline ends. Germline V gene lookup returns CDR1 LNHNV and CDR2 YYDKDF (reference sequence). The CDR3 spans 12 residues. CDR3 residues: CATSRDRERGYF. The CDR3 bases are TGTGCCACCAGCAGAGACAGGGAGCGAGGGTACTTC.

In this sample, this clonotype turned up many times. This chain joins TRBV20-1 and TRBJ1-2, with a possible D match to TRBD1 (6 bases). The CDR3 spans 10 residues. V lost 4 bases and J 8 bases, leaving 8 bases between the germline ends. Germline V gene lookup returns CDR1 DFQATT and CDR2 SNEGSKA (reference sequence). The CDR3 DNA reads TGCAGTGCTAACAGGGACGGCTACACCTTC. It yields the protein CSANRDGYTF.

This clonotype was counted many times. This chain links TRBV7-2 with TRBJ2-2; no clear D. Germline lookup yields CDR1 SGHTA and CDR2 FQGNSA. The CDR3 is 12 residues long. Trimming shortened V by 6 bases and J by 3 bases, and 5 bases separated the two germline ends. CDR3 region: CASRIYTGELFF. CDR3 DNA: TGTGCCAGCAGGATTTACACCGGGGAGCTGTTTTTT.

The chain is built from TRBV10-2 and TRBJ1-5; D not resolved. V was pared by 6 bases and J by 6 bases, with 12 bases between. CDR3 length equals 13 residues. Germline lookup yields CDR1 WSHSY and CDR2 SAAADI. The CDR3, as DNA: TGCGCCAGCAGGGGCGCCTTCTCTCAGCCCCAGCATTTT. Translation: CASRGAFSQPQHF.

This chain joins TRBV28 and TRBJ1-5; 7 bases line up with TRBD1. Trimming took 3 bases from V and 3 from J; bases not matched to a gene: 5. CDR3 length: 15 amino acids. Germline loops: CDR1 MDHEN, CDR2 SYDVKM. CDR3 bases: TGTGCCAGCAGTTTCCTCGGGACAGTCAATCAGCCCCAGCATTTT. This translates into CASSFLGTVNQPQHF.

This clonotype was picked up many times. The CDR3 DNA reads TGTGCCAGCAGCATCGGACGCCCGAACACTGAAGCTTTCTTT. This gives the protein CASSIGRPNTEAFF. The V call is TRBV9, the J call TRBJ1-1; no reliable D call. V lost 4 bases, J lost 1 base, and 11 bases lay in between. The germline V gene has CDR1 SGDLS and CDR2 YYNGEE. This CDR3 comprises 14 residues.

This clonotype was picked up many times. J is TRBJ1-1 and V is TRBV12-3 or TRBV12-4, with D possibly matching TRBD1 (5 bases). Trimming cost V 7 bases and J 1 base, with 16 bases left between them. CDR3 size: 15 residues. For the CDR3, the DNA is TGTGCCAGCACATTTGAACGGGGCAGGAACACTGAAGCTTTCTTT. It specifies CASTFERGRNTEAFF.